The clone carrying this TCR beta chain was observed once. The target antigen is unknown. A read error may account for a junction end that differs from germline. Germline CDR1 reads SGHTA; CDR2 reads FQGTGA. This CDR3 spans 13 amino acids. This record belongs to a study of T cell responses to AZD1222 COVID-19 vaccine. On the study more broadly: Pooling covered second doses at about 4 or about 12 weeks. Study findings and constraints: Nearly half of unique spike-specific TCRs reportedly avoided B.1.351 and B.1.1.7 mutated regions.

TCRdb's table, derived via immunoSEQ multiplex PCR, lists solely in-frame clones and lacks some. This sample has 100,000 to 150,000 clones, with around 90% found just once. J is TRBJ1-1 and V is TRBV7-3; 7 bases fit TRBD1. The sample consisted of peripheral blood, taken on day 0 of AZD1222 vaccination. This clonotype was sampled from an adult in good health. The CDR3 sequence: CTSRQGPNTEAFF. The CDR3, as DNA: TGTACCAGCAGACAGGGACCGAACACTGAAGCTTTCTTT. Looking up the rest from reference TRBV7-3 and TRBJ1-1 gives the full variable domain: GAGVSQTPSNKVTEKGKYVELRCDPISGHTALYWYRQSLGQGPEFLIYFQGTGAADDSGLPNDRFFAVRPEGSVSTLKIQRTERGDSAVYLCTSRQGPNTEAFFGQGTRLTVV.